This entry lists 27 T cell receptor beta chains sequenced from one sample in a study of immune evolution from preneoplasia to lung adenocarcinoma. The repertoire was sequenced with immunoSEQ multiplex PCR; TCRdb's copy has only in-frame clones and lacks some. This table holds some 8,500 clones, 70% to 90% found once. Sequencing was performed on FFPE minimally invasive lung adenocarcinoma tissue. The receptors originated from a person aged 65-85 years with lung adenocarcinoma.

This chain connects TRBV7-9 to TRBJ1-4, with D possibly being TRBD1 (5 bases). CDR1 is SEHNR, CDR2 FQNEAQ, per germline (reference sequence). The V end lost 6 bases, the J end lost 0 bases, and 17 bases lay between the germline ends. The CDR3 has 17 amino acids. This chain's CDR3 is CASSRRQRTSTNEKLFF. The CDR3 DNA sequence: TGTGCCAGCAGTCGGAGACAGCGTACCTCAACTAATGAAAAACTGTTTTTT.

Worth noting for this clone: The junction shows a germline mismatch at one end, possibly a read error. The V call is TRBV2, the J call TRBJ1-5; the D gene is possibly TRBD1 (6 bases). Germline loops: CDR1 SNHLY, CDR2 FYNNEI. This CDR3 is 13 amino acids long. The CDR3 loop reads CASSGRGNQPQHF. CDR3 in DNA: TGTGCCAGCAGTGGCAGGGGCAATCAGCCCCAACATTTT.

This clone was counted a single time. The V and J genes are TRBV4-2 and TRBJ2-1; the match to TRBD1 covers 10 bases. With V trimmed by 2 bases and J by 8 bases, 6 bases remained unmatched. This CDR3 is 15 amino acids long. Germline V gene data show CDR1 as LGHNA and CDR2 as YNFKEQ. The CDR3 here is CASSQRGTGDDEQFF. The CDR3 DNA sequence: TGTGCCAGCAGCCAACGAGGGACAGGGGACGATGAGCAGTTCTTC.

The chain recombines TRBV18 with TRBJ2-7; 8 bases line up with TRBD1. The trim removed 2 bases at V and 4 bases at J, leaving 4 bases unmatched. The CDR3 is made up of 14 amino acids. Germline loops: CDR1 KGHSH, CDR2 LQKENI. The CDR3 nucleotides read TGTGCCAGCTCACCAGTAACAGGGGGGTACGAGCAGTACTTC. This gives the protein CASSPVTGGYEQYF.

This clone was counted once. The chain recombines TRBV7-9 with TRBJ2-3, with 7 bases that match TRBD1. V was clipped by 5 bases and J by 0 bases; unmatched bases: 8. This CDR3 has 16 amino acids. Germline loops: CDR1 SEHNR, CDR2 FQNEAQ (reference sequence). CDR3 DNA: TGTGCCAGCAGCCGAAATCCGGACAGGAGCACAGATACGCAGTATTTT. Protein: CASSRNPDRSTDTQYF.

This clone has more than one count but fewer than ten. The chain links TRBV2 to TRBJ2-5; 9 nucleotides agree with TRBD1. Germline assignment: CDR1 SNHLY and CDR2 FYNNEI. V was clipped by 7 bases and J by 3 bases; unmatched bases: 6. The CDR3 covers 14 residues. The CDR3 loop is CASKPWTGEETQYF. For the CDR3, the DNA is TGTGCCAGCAAGCCGTGGACAGGGGAAGAGACCCAGTACTTC.

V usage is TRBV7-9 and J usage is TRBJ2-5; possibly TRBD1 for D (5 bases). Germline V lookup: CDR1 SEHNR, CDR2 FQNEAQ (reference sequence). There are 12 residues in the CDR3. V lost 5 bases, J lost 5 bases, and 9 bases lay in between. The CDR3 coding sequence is TGTGCCAGCAGCAAAGCAGGGGAGACCCAGTACTTC. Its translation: CASSKAGETQYF.

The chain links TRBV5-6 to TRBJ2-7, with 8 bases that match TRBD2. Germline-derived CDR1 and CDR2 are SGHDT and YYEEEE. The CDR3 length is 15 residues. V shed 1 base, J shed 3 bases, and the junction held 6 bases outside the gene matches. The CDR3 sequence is CASSLFRGGSYEQYF. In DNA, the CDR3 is TGTGCCAGCAGCTTGTTCCGGGGGGGCAGCTACGAGCAGTACTTC.

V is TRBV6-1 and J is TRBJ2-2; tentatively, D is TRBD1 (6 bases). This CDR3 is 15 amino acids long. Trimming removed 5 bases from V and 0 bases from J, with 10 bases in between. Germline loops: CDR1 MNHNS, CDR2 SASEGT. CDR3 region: CASSKDRPNTGELFF. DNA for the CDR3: TGTGCCAGCAGTAAGGACAGACCGAACACCGGGGAGCTGTTTTTT.

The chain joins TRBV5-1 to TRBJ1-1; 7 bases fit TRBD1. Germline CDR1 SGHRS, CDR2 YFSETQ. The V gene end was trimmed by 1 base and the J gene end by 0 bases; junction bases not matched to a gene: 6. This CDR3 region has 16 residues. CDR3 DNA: TGCGCCAGCAGCTTGTTGGACAGGACTATGAACACTGAAGCTTTCTTT. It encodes CASSLLDRTMNTEAFF.

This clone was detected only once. The CDR3 protein is CASSPRTGAPEAFF. CDR3 sequence (DNA): TGCGCCAGCAGCCCTCGCACAGGGGCCCCTGAAGCTTTCTTT. The V call is TRBV10-1, the J call TRBJ1-1; 7 nucleotides line up with TRBD1. This CDR3 has 14 amino acids. J gave up 6 bases and V 6 bases, and 10 bases lay outside the gene matches. From germline, CDR1 is WNHNN and CDR2 SYGVQD (reference sequence).

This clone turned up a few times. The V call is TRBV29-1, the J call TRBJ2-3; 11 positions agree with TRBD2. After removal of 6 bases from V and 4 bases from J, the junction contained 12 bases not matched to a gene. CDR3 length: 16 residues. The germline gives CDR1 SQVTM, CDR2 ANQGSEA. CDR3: CSVYQPGLAEADTQYF. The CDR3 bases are TGCAGCGTGTATCAGCCGGGACTAGCGGAAGCAGATACGCAGTATTTT.

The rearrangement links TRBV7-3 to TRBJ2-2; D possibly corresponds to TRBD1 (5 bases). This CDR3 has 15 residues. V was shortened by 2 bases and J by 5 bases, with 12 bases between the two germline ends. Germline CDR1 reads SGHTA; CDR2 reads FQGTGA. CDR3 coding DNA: TGTGCCAGCAGCTTAGTGGCAGGACAAACCGGGGAGCTGTTTTTT. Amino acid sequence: CASSLVAGQTGELFF.

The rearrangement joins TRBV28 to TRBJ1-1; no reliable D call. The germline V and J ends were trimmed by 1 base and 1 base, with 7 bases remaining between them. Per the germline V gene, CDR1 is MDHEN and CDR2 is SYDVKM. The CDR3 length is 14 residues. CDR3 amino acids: CASSLLGPNTEAFF. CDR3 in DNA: TGTGCCAGCAGTTTATTGGGCCCGAACACTGAAGCTTTCTTT.

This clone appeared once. In DNA form, the CDR3 reads TGCAGCGTTGAAGGGGCCGGGGCGTGGACCCAGTACTTC. Its protein product is CSVEGAGAWTQYF. The rearrangement links TRBV29-1 to TRBJ2-5; D assignment may be TRBD1 or TRBD2 (5 bases each). The germline gives CDR1 SQVTM, CDR2 ANQGSEA. V lost 1 base, J lost 7 bases, and 13 bases lay in between. This CDR3 region has 13 residues.

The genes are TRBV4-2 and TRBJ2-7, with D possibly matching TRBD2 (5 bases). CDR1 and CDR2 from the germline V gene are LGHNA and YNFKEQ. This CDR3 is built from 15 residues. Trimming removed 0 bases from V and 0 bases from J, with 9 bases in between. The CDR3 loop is CASSQDRTYSYEQYF. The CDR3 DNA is TGTGCCAGCAGCCAAGACAGGACTTACTCCTACGAGCAGTACTTC.

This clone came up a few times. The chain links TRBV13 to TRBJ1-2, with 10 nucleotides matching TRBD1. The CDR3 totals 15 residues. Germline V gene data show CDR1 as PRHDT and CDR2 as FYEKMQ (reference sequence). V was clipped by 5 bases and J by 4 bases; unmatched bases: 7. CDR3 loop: CASSLRTGGAYGYTF. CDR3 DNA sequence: TGTGCCAGCAGCCTCAGGACAGGGGGGGCCTATGGCTACACCTTC.

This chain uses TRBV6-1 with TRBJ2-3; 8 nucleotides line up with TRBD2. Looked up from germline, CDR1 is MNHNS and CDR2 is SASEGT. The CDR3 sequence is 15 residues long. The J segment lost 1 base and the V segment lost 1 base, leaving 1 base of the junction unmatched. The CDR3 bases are TGTGCCAGCAGTGAAGAAGCGGGGGGCACAGATACGCAGTATTTT. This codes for CASSEEAGGTDTQYF.

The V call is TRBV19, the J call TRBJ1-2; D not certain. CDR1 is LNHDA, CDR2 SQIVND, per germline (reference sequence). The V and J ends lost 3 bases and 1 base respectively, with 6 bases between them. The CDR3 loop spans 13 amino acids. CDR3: CASSMVSNYGYTF. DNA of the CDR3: TGTGCCAGTAGTATGGTCAGTAACTATGGCTACACCTTC. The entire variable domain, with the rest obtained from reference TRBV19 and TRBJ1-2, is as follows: DGGITQSPKYLFRKEGQNVTLSCEQNLNHDAMYWYRQDPGQGLRLIYYSQIVNDFQKGDIAEGYSVSREKKESFPLTVTSAQKNPTAFYLCASSMVSNYGYTFGSGTRLTVV.

The CDR3 coding sequence is TGTGCCAGCAGCGGAAGACAGGGGGTCCTGGGCGAGACTTTCTTT. This encodes CASSGRQGVLGETFF. The V gene is TRBV7-9, the J gene TRBJ1-1, with 9 bases aligning to TRBD1. Germline trimming cut 5 bases from V and 12 bases from J; bases unmatched to any gene: 16. There are 15 residues in the CDR3. Per the germline V gene, CDR1 is SEHNR and CDR2 is FQNEAQ (reference sequence).

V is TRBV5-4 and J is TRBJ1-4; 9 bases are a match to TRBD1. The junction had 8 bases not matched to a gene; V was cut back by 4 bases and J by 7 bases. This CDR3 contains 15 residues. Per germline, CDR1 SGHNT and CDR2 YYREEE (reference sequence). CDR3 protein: CASSLYRGQGEKLFF. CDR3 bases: TGTGCCAGCAGCCTATACAGGGGGCAGGGTGAAAAACTGTTTTTT.

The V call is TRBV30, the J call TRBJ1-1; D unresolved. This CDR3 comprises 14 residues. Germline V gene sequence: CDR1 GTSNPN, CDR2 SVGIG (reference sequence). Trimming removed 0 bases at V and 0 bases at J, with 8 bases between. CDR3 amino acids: CAWSVLRLNTEAFF. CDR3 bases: TGTGCCTGGAGTGTATTGAGGTTGAACACTGAAGCTTTCTTT.

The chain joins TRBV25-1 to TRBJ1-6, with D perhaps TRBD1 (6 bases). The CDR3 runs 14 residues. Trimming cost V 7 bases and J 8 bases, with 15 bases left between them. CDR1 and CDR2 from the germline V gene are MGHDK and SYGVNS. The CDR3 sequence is CASTTGTFHSPLHF. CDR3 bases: TGTGCCAGCACAACCGGGACATTTCATTCACCCCTCCACTTT. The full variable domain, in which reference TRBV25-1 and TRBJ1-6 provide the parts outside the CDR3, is EADIYQTPRYLVIGTGKKITLECSQTMGHDKMYWYQQDPGMELHLIHYSYGVNSTEKGDLSSESTVSRIRTEHFPLTLESARPSHTSQYLCASTTGTFHSPLHFGNGTRLTVT.

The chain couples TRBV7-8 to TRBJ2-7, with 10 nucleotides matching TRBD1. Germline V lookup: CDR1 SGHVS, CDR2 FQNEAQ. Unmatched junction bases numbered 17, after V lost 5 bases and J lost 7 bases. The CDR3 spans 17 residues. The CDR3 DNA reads TGTGCCAGCAGCCCTCAACCGCCCGGGACAGGGGAGAGGGAGCAGTACTTC. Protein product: CASSPQPPGTGEREQYF.

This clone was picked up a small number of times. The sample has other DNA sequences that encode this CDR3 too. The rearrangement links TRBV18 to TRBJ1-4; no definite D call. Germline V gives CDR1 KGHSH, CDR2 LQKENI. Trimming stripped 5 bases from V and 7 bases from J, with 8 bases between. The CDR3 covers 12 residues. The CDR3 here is CASSRDSEKLFF. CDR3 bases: TGTGCCAGCTCAAGGGATTCTGAAAAACTGTTTTTT.

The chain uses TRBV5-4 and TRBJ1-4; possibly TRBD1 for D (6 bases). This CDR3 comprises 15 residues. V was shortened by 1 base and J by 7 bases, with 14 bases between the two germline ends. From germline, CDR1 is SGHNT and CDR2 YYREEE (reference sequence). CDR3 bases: TGTGCCAGCAGCTTGATGGGGGCAGACAGTGAAAAACTGTTTTTT. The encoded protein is CASSLMGADSEKLFF.

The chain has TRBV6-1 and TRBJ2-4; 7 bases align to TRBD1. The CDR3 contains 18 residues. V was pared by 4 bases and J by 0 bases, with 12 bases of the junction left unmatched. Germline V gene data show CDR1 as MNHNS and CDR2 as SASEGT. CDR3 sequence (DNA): TGTGCCAGCAGTGGGTTCGGGGCCAAGGGGGCAGCCAAAAACATTCAGTACTTC. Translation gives CASSGFGAKGAAKNIQYF.